Listed below are T cell receptor beta chains from one sample, sequenced in a study of blood T cell repertoires in COVID-19. Only in-frame clones appear in the TCRdb table, and some are missing; sequencing was by immunoSEQ multiplex PCR. The table includes 7,000 to 9,000 clones, more than 80% detected once. The specimen was peripheral blood. The receptors originated from a human donor in a cohort sampled during active COVID-19. Each CDR3 is given with its conserved first and last residue. Each record gives: D gene, V gene, CDR3 length, clone size, J gene, CDR3 DNA, CDR3 protein. D genes are given only for firm matches. Clone size appears in some rows only: once, few, many, or a class for an expanded clone.

NA	TRBV11-2	18	NA	TRBJ2-2	TGTGCCAGCAGCCCCAGCTTGCCAGGGCTTACGAACACCGGGGAGCTGTTTTTT	CASSPSLPGLTNTGELFF
NA	TRBV2	13	once	TRBJ2-7	TGTGCCAGCAGTGAAGCGGGGGGGCCTGAGCAGTACTTC	CASSEAGGPEQYF
TRBD2	TRBV27	15	NA	TRBJ2-5	TGTGCCAGCCGAGGGAGCGGGGGGTCCGCGGAGACCCAGTACTTC	CASRGSGGSAETQYF
TRBD1	TRBV11-2	15	few	TRBJ1-2	TGTGCCAGCAGCTTTGGACAGGGAATTAACTATGGCTACACCTTC	CASSFGQGINYGYTF
NA	TRBV11-2	13	NA	TRBJ2-5	TGTGCCAGCAGCCAAGGGGCTGCAGAGACCCAGTACTTC	CASSQGAAETQYF
NA	TRBV27	13	NA	TRBJ2-3	TGTGCCAGCAGTTTATCGATTCAGGATACGCAGTATTTT	CASSLSIQDTQYF
TRBD1	TRBV6-5	14	NA	TRBJ1-5	TGTGCCAGCAGCGGGACAGGGGGGGGACAGCCCCAGCATTTT	CASSGTGGGQPQHF
NA	TRBV18	15	NA	TRBJ1-1	TGTGCCAGCTCACCACGGGGGGACGGGAACACTGAAGCTTTCTTT	CASSPRGDGNTEAFF
NA	TRBV10-3	15	NA	TRBJ1-3	TGTGCCATCAGTGAGTCAGGACACTCTGGAAACACCATATATTTT	CAISESGHSGNTIYF
NA	TRBV11-2	14	once	TRBJ1-3	TGTGCCAGCAGCTTAGGCAGTACTGGAAACACCATATATTTT	CASSLGSTGNTIYF
TRBD2	TRBV6-5	14	NA	TRBJ2-1	TGTGCCAGCGTGGGACTAGCGGCCTCCAATGAGCAGTTCTTC	CASVGLAASNEQFF
TRBD1	TRBV19	16	NA	TRBJ1-4	TGTGCCAGTAGTTCCAGGGGGCGTGCGGATAATGAAAAACTGTTTTTT	CASSSRGRADNEKLFF
TRBD1	TRBV19	18	NA	TRBJ2-3	TGTGCCAGTAGTATTCAGGTTCGAGGGACAGGGGGTTCAGATACGCAGTATTTT	CASSIQVRGTGGSDTQYF
TRBD2	TRBV6-1	17	NA	TRBJ2-5	TGTGCCAGCAGTGAAGACTCAGGGCTAGCGGGGAAAGAGACCCAGTACTTC	CASSEDSGLAGKETQYF
NA	TRBV11-1	14	NA	TRBJ1-4	TGTGCCAGCAGCCCCCGACAGTCTAATGAAAAACTGTTTTTT	CASSPRQSNEKLFF
TRBD2	TRBV6-5	15	NA	TRBJ2-3	TGTGCCAGCAGGGACGGACTAGTTGGCACAGATACGCAGTATTTT	CASRDGLVGTDTQYF
NA	TRBV5-6	12	once	TRBJ1-1	TGTGCCAGCAGCCCGGGGTACACTGAAGCTTTCTTT	CASSPGYTEAFF
NA	TRBV18	16	NA	TRBJ1-1	TGTGCCAGCTCACCCTATATGGACAGTTGGAACACTGAAGCTTTCTTT	CASSPYMDSWNTEAFF
TRBD1	TRBV25-1	13	once	TRBJ1-2	TGTGCCAGCAGTGATCGGGGGACAGCCTTCTACACCTTC	CASSDRGTAFYTF
NA	TRBV7-2	13	NA	TRBJ2-1	TGTGCCAGCAGTTACTACCCCCGCAATGAGCAGTTCTTC	CASSYYPRNEQFF
NA	TRBV9	13	NA	TRBJ2-3	TGTGCCAGCAGCGGTCTGGGGGGAGATACGCAGTATTTT	CASSGLGGDTQYF
NA	TRBV7-6	15	NA	TRBJ2-3	TGTGCCAGCAGCCCCGCGGGACTTGGCACAGATACGCAGTATTTT	CASSPAGLGTDTQYF
NA	TRBV28	14	NA	TRBJ1-2	TGTGCCAGCAGTTGGGATCCGACAGCCTATGGCTACACCTTC	CASSWDPTAYGYTF
NA	TRBV7-9	13	NA	TRBJ2-3	TGTGCCAGCAGCGGGGGCTATCTAGATACGCAGTATTTT	CASSGGYLDTQYF
NA	TRBV6-2/TRBV6-3	12	NA	TRBJ1-5	TGTGCCAGCAGCTATCAGGGCCAGCCCCAGCATTTT	CASSYQGQPQHF
NA	TRBV5-1	14	few	TRBJ2-3	TGCGCCAGCAGCTCCCCTAGAAACACAGATACGCAGTATTTT	CASSSPRNTDTQYF
NA	TRBV7-9	14	NA	TRBJ2-3	TGTGCCAGCAGCCCAATCCCGGGTATAGATACGCAGTATTTT	CASSPIPGIDTQYF
TRBD2	TRBV2	16	NA	TRBJ2-5	TGTGCCAGCACGCCCGGGACTAGCGGAAAACAAGAGACCCAGTACTTC	CASTPGTSGKQETQYF
TRBD1	TRBV11-3	15	few	TRBJ2-1	TGTGCCAGCAGCGCGGGACAGGGACAATACAATGAGCAGTTCTTC	CASSAGQGQYNEQFF
TRBD2	TRBV4-1	16	NA	TRBJ2-7	TGCGCCAGCAGCCAAGATTTTGAGCGGGGAACCTACGAGCAGTACTTC	CASSQDFERGTYEQYF
NA	TRBV6-2/TRBV6-3	16	NA	TRBJ1-5	TGTGCCAGCAGTCTTCAGACGCGCGAGGTAGGTCAGCCCCAGCATTTT	CASSLQTREVGQPQHF
NA	TRBV21-1	13	NA	TRBJ2-3	TGTGCCAGCAGCCCGGGACAGGATCGCACGCAGTATTTT	CASSPGQDRTQYF
NA	TRBV27	12	NA	TRBJ2-7	TGTGCCAGCAGTTCCAGGGTACGCGAGCAGTACTTC	CASSSRVREQYF
NA	TRBV23-1	14	NA	TRBJ1-4	TGCGCCAGCAGTCACTTCCCTAACCGGGAAAAACTGTTTTTT	CASSHFPNREKLFF
NA	TRBV4-1	15	NA	TRBJ2-2	TGCGCCAGCAGCCAAAGGTCAGGGGACACCGGGGAGCTGTTTTTT	CASSQRSGDTGELFF
NA	TRBV30	12	NA	TRBJ1-2	TGTGCCTGGAGTGGGGTAGGGGCTGGCTACACCTTC	CAWSGVGAGYTF
NA	TRBV7-9	15	NA	TRBJ2-2	TGTGCCAGCAGCTTTGGACGGGAGTACACCGGGGAGCTGTTTTTT	CASSFGREYTGELFF
NA	TRBV7-9	15	NA	TRBJ1-5	TGTGCCAGCAGCTTAGGGGAGGGCTCCTATCAGCCCCAGCATTTT	CASSLGEGSYQPQHF
NA	TRBV11-2	13	NA	TRBJ1-6	TGTGCCAGCAGCTTAGTGTTTGGCTCACCCCTCCACTTT	CASSLVFGSPLHF
NA	TRBV11-2	15	NA	TRBJ2-3	TGTGCCAGCAGCTCCGGACTAAGGAGCCAAGGTACGCAGTATTTT	CASSSGLRSQGTQYF
NA	TRBV19	15	few	TRBJ2-3	TGTGCCAGTAGTATAAATGTCGGAGGCCTTTATACGCAGTATTTT	CASSINVGGLYTQYF
NA	TRBV5-1	10	NA	TRBJ1-2	TGCGCCAGCGGGGGCGAAGGCTACACCTTC	CASGGEGYTF
TRBD2	TRBV7-2	17	NA	TRBJ2-1	TGTGCCAGCAGCTTACGGGGGACTAGCGGGAGCGGCAATGAGCAGTTCTTC	CASSLRGTSGSGNEQFF